Listed below are T cell receptor beta chains from one sample, sequenced in a study of radiation and T cells in renal cell carcinoma. Method: immunoSEQ multiplex PCR; TCRdb's copy keeps in-frame clones and lacks some. The sample includes tens of thousands of clones, 81% of them seen just once. The sequencing here drew on blood, taken from a patient whose treatment included radiotherapy and nephrectomy. Receptor source: a man between 60 and 75 years old with renal cell carcinoma. Both conserved end residues are part of each CDR3. D genes are given only for firm matches. Some rows mark clone size as missing; the rest say once, few, many or name a class of expanded clone.

>-|TRBJ2-3|TRBV9|TRBD1
CASSTGGARSGTQYF
TGTGCCAGCAGCACAGGGGGCGCGCGGTCCGGTACGCAGTATTTT
>-|TRBJ2-1|TRBV29-1|-
CSVDVGNEQFF
TGCAGCGTTGATGTTGGGAATGAGCAGTTCTTC
>-|TRBJ2-1|TRBV6-5|-
CASSGLAILEQFF
TGTGCCAGCAGCGGACTTGCAATCCTTGAGCAGTTCTTC
>-|TRBJ1-4|TRBV10-3|-
CAISPQGPIANEKLFF
TGTGCCATCAGTCCACAGGGACCGATAGCTAATGAAAAACTGTTTTTT
>-|TRBJ2-1|TRBV11-3|-
CASSSSPFGSNEQFF
TGTGCCAGCAGCTCATCACCCTTCGGGTCCAATGAGCAGTTCTTC
>-|TRBJ2-1|TRBV5-6|TRBD1
CASSFPGQGGNEQFF
TGTGCCAGCAGCTTCCCGGGACAGGGGGGCAATGAGCAGTTCTTC
>-|TRBJ2-5|TRBV5-6|-
CASSRQAAQETQYF
TGTGCCAGCAGCCGACAGGCCGCACAAGAGACCCAGTACTTC
>once|TRBJ1-5|TRBV5-6|TRBD1
CASSSGTGEGNQPQHF
TGTGCCAGCAGCTCCGGGACAGGGGAGGGCAATCAGCCCCAGCATTTT
>once|TRBJ2-7|TRBV21-1|-
CASSNRPIHEQYF
TGTGCCAGCAGCAATCGACCGATCCACGAGCAGTACTTC
>-|TRBJ2-7|TRBV6-6|-
CATCPAGESSYEQYF
TGTGCCACCTGCCCCGCGGGTGAATCGTCCTACGAGCAGTACTTC
>-|TRBJ2-5|TRBV7-2|-
CASSLLQETQYF
TGTGCCAGCAGCTTGTTACAAGAGACCCAGTACTTC
>once|TRBJ2-2|TRBV6-1|-
CASSDGRGHPGELFF
TGTGCCAGCAGTGATGGGCGAGGGCACCCCGGGGAGCTGTTTTTT
>-|TRBJ2-7|TRBV29-1|-
CSGMEGTYEQYF
TGCAGCGGAATGGAGGGAACCTACGAGCAGTACTTC
>-|TRBJ2-7|TRBV6-5|-
CASSYSSKGTYEQYF
TGTGCCAGCAGTTACTCGAGTAAAGGGACCTACGAGCAGTACTTC
>-|TRBJ1-2|TRBV19|TRBD1
CASSIWDSYKGYTF
TGTGCCAGTAGTATATGGGACAGCTATAAGGGCTACACCTTC
>-|TRBJ2-2|TRBV7-8|-
CASSLDSAAANTGELFF
TGTGCCAGCAGCTTAGATTCGGCGGCCGCGAACACCGGGGAGCTGTTTTTT
>few|TRBJ2-5|TRBV10-2|TRBD2
CASQERDFQETQYF
TGCGCCAGCCAAGAGCGGGACTTCCAAGAGACCCAGTACTTC
>-|TRBJ2-1|TRBV7-9|-
CASNRPLMDQQFF
TGTGCCAGTAACCGACCCCTCATGGATCAACAGTTCTTC
>-|TRBJ1-1|TRBV2|-
CASSEFTGRSTEAFF
TGTGCCAGCAGTGAGTTTACAGGTAGGAGCACTGAAGCTTTCTTT
>-|TRBJ2-2|TRBV30|TRBD2
CAWGGLAGPGELFF
TGTGCCTGGGGGGGACTAGCGGGACCCGGGGAGCTGTTTTTT
>many|TRBJ1-6|TRBV10-3|-
CAISESQAGTYNSPLHF
TGTGCCATCAGTGAGTCCCAGGCGGGGACGTATAATTCACCCCTCCACTTT
>-|TRBJ2-7|TRBV5-5|TRBD2
CASSLAGGSGVYEQYF
TGTGCCAGCAGCTTGGCAGGAGGTAGCGGGGTATACGAGCAGTACTTC
>-|TRBJ2-3|TRBV18|TRBD2
CASSKQAGGTDTQYF
TGTGCCAGCTCAAAGCAAGCGGGGGGAACAGATACGCAGTATTTT
>-|TRBJ1-2|TRBV5-6|-
CASSVLTGLYYGYTF
TGTGCCAGCAGCGTCCTTACGGGACTGTACTATGGCTACACCTTC
>-|TRBJ2-2|TRBV6-1|-
CASRGGNTGELFF
TGTGCCAGCAGGGGGGGGAACACCGGGGAGCTGTTTTTT
>once|TRBJ2-1|TRBV9|-
CASSVGGKSYNEQFF
TGTGCCAGCAGCGTAGGGGGGAAATCCTACAATGAGCAGTTCTTC
>-|TRBJ2-7|TRBV6-4|-
CASSDSSYYSGHEQYF
TGTGCCAGCAGTGATAGTAGCTACTACTCGGGCCACGAGCAGTACTTC
>-|TRBJ2-2|TRBV6-1|-
CASSGRTNTGELFF
TGTGCCAGCAGTGGGCGAACGAACACCGGGGAGCTGTTTTTT
>-|TRBJ1-6|TRBV15|-
CATSRDGWIYNSPLHF
TGTGCCACCAGCAGAGATGGATGGATTTATAATTCACCCCTCCACTTT
>-|TRBJ1-4|TRBV5-5|-
CASSPRLVAEKLFF
TGTGCCAGCAGTCCTCGATTAGTTGCTGAAAAACTGTTTTTT
>-|TRBJ1-2|TRBV4-1|TRBD1
CATGKDRGYGYTF
TGCGCTACCGGAAAGGACAGGGGTTATGGCTACACCTTC
>medium-sized|TRBJ1-1|TRBV6-5|-
CASSSLTEAFF
TGTGCCAGCAGTTCCCTCACTGAAGCTTTCTTT
>-|TRBJ1-4|TRBV7-9|-
CASRQEHRSTNEKLFF
TGTGCCAGCAGACAAGAACACAGATCAACTAATGAAAAACTGTTTTTT
>-|TRBJ2-7|TRBV7-9|TRBD2
CASSSSSGRWYEQYF
TGTGCCAGCAGCTCGTCTAGCGGGAGGTGGTACGAGCAGTACTTC
>once|TRBJ2-1|TRBV7-8|TRBD2
CASSLGTSGRNNEQFF
TGTGCCAGCAGCTTAGGGACTAGCGGGAGGAACAATGAGCAGTTCTTC
>-|TRBJ2-3|TRBV5-1|-
CASSLVMGRTLNTQYF
TGCGCCAGCAGCTTGGTAATGGGGCGTACTTTGAATACGCAGTATTTT
>-|TRBJ2-2|TRBV12-5|-
CASGLPRSSDTGELFF
TGTGCTAGTGGTTTGCCGCGCTCCTCGGACACCGGGGAGCTGTTTTTT